This is a list of T cell receptor beta chains from one sample in a study of T cell responses to AZD1222 COVID-19 vaccine. Repertoires were generated with immunoSEQ multiplex PCR, while TCRdb's copy carries only in-frame clones and drops some. The top ten hold around 7.7% of the sample, which has fewer than 150,000 clones, around 84% seen once. The material sequenced was peripheral blood, taken on day 0 of AZD1222 vaccination. These receptor sequences come from an adult in good health. Each CDR3 is given with its conserved first and last residue. A D gene is named only where the DNA matches it firmly. Not every row has a clone size; where given, it reads once, few, many or a size class.

>TRBD1|-|TRBJ2-5|TRBV15
CATSRPTGGETQYF
TGTGCCACCAGCAGACCAACAGGGGGCGAGACCCAGTACTTC
>TRBD1|-|TRBJ1-4|TRBV11-1
CASSSSWTGQRKLFF
TGTGCCAGCAGCTCCTCGTGGACAGGCCAAAGAAAACTGTTTTTT
>TRBD1|once|TRBJ2-3|TRBV5-1
CASSLDPPDRGLGNTQYF
TGCGCCAGCAGCTTGGACCCACCAGACAGGGGGCTTGGAAATACGCAGTATTTT
>-|once|TRBJ1-5|TRBV6-1
CASSEEAGYSNQPQHF
TGTGCCAGCAGTGAAGAGGCAGGCTATAGCAATCAGCCCCAGCATTTT
>TRBD2|-|TRBJ2-3|TRBV7-9
CASSMGGADTQYF
TGTGCCAGCAGCATGGGGGGGGCAGATACGCAGTATTTT
>-|-|TRBJ1-5|TRBV29-1
CSVRDGNQPQHF
TGCAGCGTAAGGGACGGCAATCAGCCCCAGCATTTT
>-|-|TRBJ1-1|TRBV7-2
CASSRGMNTEAFF
TGTGCCAGCAGCAGGGGTATGAACACTGAAGCTTTCTTT
>-|once|TRBJ2-7|TRBV7-9
CASSQTTTASSSYEQYF
TGTGCCAGCAGCCAAACGACCACAGCGTCAAGCTCCTACGAGCAGTACTTC
>-|-|TRBJ1-3|TRBV12-3/TRBV12-4
CASSLSGGNTIYF
TGTGCCAGCAGTTTATCGGGAGGAAACACCATATATTTT
>TRBD2|-|TRBJ2-5|TRBV6-5
CASSLRGTSGETQYF
TGTGCCAGCAGTCTACGGGGGACTAGCGGCGAGACCCAGTACTTC
>-|-|TRBJ1-1|TRBV6-4
CASSSEMNTEAFF
TGTGCCAGCAGCTCCGAAATGAACACTGAAGCTTTCTTT
>TRBD2|-|TRBJ2-5|TRBV3-1/TRBV3-2
CASSHPSGGGETQYF
TGTGCCAGCAGCCACCCAAGCGGGGGGGGAGAGACCCAGTACTTC
>-|-|TRBJ2-5|TRBV6-1
CASSEGRTQYF
TGTGCCAGCAGTGAAGGAAGGACCCAGTACTTC
>-|-|TRBJ2-7|TRBV7-6
CASSSGQYGEQYF
TGTGCCAGCAGCTCCGGACAGTATGGGGAGCAGTACTTC
>-|-|TRBJ2-7|TRBV7-2
CASSSQGWEQYF
TGTGCCAGCAGCTCCCAGGGGTGGGAGCAGTACTTC
>-|once|TRBJ1-5|TRBV7-2
CASSLWGWGQPQHF
TGTGCCAGCAGCTTATGGGGCTGGGGGCAGCCCCAGCATTTT
>TRBD1|-|TRBJ1-4|TRBV10-3
CAISRDSGYEKLFF
TGTGCCATCAGTCGGGACAGTGGGTATGAAAAACTGTTTTTT
>-|-|TRBJ1-4|TRBV20-1
CSAPWGKLFF
TGCAGTGCCCCCTGGGGAAAACTGTTTTTT
>-|-|TRBJ1-2|TRBV18
CASSMTTGYGYTF
TGTGCCAGCTCCATGACGACAGGATATGGCTACACCTTC
>-|-|TRBJ2-7|TRBV6-5
CASSPDTAYEQYF
TGTGCCAGCAGCCCGGACACCGCCTACGAGCAGTACTTC
>TRBD1|-|TRBJ1-5|TRBV28
CASSLGDRENQPQHF
TGTGCCAGCAGTTTGGGCGACAGGGAGAATCAGCCCCAGCATTTT
>-|-|TRBJ1-3|TRBV7-9
CASSFNADSNIYF
TGTGCCAGCAGCTTTAACGCTGACAGTAACATATATTTT
>-|-|TRBJ2-2|TRBV11-3
CASSLTGQGPAGELFF
TGTGCCAGCAGCCTCACAGGCCAGGGTCCTGCCGGGGAGCTGTTTTTT
>-|-|TRBJ2-1|TRBV9
CASSPRNEQFF
TGTGCCAGCAGCCCCCGAAATGAGCAGTTCTTC
>-|-|TRBJ2-4|TRBV7-2
CASSLAWLFAKNIQYF
TGTGCCAGCAGCTTAGCGTGGCTCTTCGCCAAAAACATTCAGTACTTC
>-|-|TRBJ2-3|TRBV6-5
CASSSPGGDTQYF
TGTGCCAGCAGTTCCCCAGGGGGGGATACGCAGTATTTT
>-|-|TRBJ2-7|TRBV5-4
CASSSLGRRSADEQYF
TGTGCCAGCAGCTCGCTGGGGAGGAGGTCCGCCGACGAGCAGTACTTC
>TRBD2|-|TRBJ2-5|TRBV11-2
CASSYGGRLAGGGETQYF
TGTGCCAGCAGCTACGGCGGGCGACTAGCGGGAGGTGGAGAGACCCAGTACTTC
>TRBD1|-|TRBJ2-1|TRBV11-1
CASSLTGVSSYNEQFF
TGTGCCAGCAGCCTGACAGGGGTTAGCTCCTACAATGAGCAGTTCTTC
>-|-|TRBJ1-1|TRBV19
CASIAMKAGKTEAFF
TGTGCCAGTATTGCCATGAAGGCCGGCAAAACTGAAGCTTTCTTT
>-|few|TRBJ2-1|TRBV4-1
CASSLWAGGNNEQFF
TGCGCCAGCAGCCTCTGGGCAGGGGGGAACAATGAGCAGTTCTTC
>TRBD2|-|TRBJ2-1|TRBV4-1
CASSFFGTSGYNEQFF
TGCGCCAGCAGCTTCTTCGGGACTAGCGGGTACAATGAGCAGTTCTTC
>-|few|TRBJ2-7|TRBV4-3
CASSRGPGDEQYF
TGCGCCAGCAGCCGTGGGCCAGGTGACGAGCAGTACTTC
>TRBD2|-|TRBJ2-7|TRBV5-4
CASSPGLAGGHGQYF
TGTGCCAGCAGCCCAGGACTAGCGGGGGGGCACGGGCAGTACTTC
>-|-|TRBJ2-7|TRBV19
CASNTGRGSSYEQYF
TGTGCCAGTAACACAGGGCGAGGGAGCTCCTACGAGCAGTACTTC
>-|-|TRBJ1-6|TRBV3-1/TRBV3-2
CASSYTTMGSPLHF
TGTGCCAGCAGCTATACTACGATGGGTTCACCCCTCCACTTT
>-|-|TRBJ2-2|TRBV10-3
CAITGRGIGELFF
TGTGCCATCACGGGCAGGGGTATCGGGGAGCTGTTTTTT
>-|-|TRBJ2-5|TRBV7-9
CASTLGTSRETQYF
TGTGCCAGCACTTTGGGGACAAGCCGGGAGACCCAGTACTTC
>TRBD1|-|TRBJ1-3|TRBV5-6
CASSSEGTGGIVSGNTIYF
TGTGCCAGCAGCTCCGAAGGGACAGGGGGAATCGTCTCTGGAAACACCATATATTTT